This is a list of T cell receptor beta chains from one sample in a study of blood T cell repertoires in COVID-19. Only in-frame clones appear in the TCRdb table, and some are missing; sequencing was by immunoSEQ multiplex PCR. In the table there are about 180,000 clones, 75% to 90% of which are singletons. The material sequenced was peripheral blood. The origin of the receptors is a human donor with active or convalescent COVID-19. The donor label of this sample is uncertain. Both conserved end residues are part of each CDR3. D genes are given only for firm matches. Where a row states a size, it is once, few, many or the class of an expanded clone; other rows omit it.

V,J,D,size,DNA,CDR3
TRBV7-9,TRBJ1-5,TRBD1,NA,TGTGCCAGCAGCGGGACAGGGGACCAGCCCCAGCATTTT,CASSGTGDQPQHF
TRBV11-2,TRBJ2-2,TRBD2,once,TGTGCCAGCAGTGCGGGACTACCGAACACCGGGGAGCTGTTTTTT,CASSAGLPNTGELFF
TRBV24-1,TRBJ2-7,NA,NA,TGTGCCACCAGTGAGCAAGCCCGAGCGGACGAGCAGTACTTC,CATSEQARADEQYF
TRBV28,TRBJ1-5,NA,NA,TGTGCCAGCAGCACCGCGAATCAGCCCCAGCATTTT,CASSTANQPQHF
TRBV4-1,TRBJ1-2,NA,NA,TGCGCCAGCAGCTACTTCATCGTGGGGCAAGGCTACACCTTC,CASSYFIVGQGYTF
TRBV30,TRBJ2-1,TRBD2,NA,TGTGCCTGGAGTGAGACCGGGACTAGCGGGGGAGGTGAGCAGTTCTTC,CAWSETGTSGGGEQFF
TRBV12-3/TRBV12-4,TRBJ2-1,NA,NA,TGTGCCAGCAGTTTTTCAGACAATGAGCAGTTCTTC,CASSFSDNEQFF
TRBV9,TRBJ2-3,NA,NA,TGTGCCAGCAGCGTTGCAGGGGCAAGCACAGATACGCAGTATTTT,CASSVAGASTDTQYF
TRBV29-1,TRBJ2-7,TRBD2,NA,TGCAGCGGTGCGGGGGGGACTGGCGAGCAGTACTTC,CSGAGGTGEQYF
TRBV12-3/TRBV12-4,TRBJ2-7,NA,NA,TGTGCCAGCAGCCCCACTTCCCGGGAGCAGTACTTC,CASSPTSREQYF
TRBV7-2,TRBJ2-7,NA,NA,TGTGCCAGCAGCTTAATGGTTTCTTCGGGGTACGAGCAGTACTTC,CASSLMVSSGYEQYF
TRBV11-2,TRBJ1-6,NA,NA,TGTGCCAGCAGCTTAAATTGGCAGTTGAATTCACCCCTCCACTTT,CASSLNWQLNSPLHF
TRBV27,TRBJ2-5,NA,NA,TGTGCCAGCAGACTTTTAGCAGGGCAAGAGACCCAGTACTTC,CASRLLAGQETQYF
TRBV7-3,TRBJ2-2,TRBD1,NA,TGTGCCAGCAGACATCAACGCGGACAGGAAGGATCGAACACCGGGGAGCTGTTTTTT,CASRHQRGQEGSNTGELFF
TRBV28,TRBJ2-7,NA,NA,TGTGCCAGCAGTCACGGGTTCTCCTACGAGCAGTACTTC,CASSHGFSYEQYF
TRBV12-3/TRBV12-4,TRBJ1-1,NA,few,TGTGCCAGCAGTTTCAGGGGCGCTGAAGCTTTCTTT,CASSFRGAEAFF
TRBV7-9,TRBJ2-1,NA,NA,TGTGCCAGCAGCTCACAGGGAAGGGATGAGCAGTTCTTC,CASSSQGRDEQFF
TRBV4-2,TRBJ2-7,TRBD2,once,TGTGCCAGCAGCTCAATGGGAGTGACTAGCGGGCACTCCTACGAGCAGTACTTC,CASSSMGVTSGHSYEQYF
TRBV15,TRBJ2-5,TRBD1,NA,TGTGCCACCAGCAGCGCCCAGGGACAGTTAGGTCTGGGGACCCAGTACTTC,CATSSAQGQLGLGTQYF
TRBV19,TRBJ2-5,NA,NA,TGTGCCAGTAGTCTGGGACTTTACCAAGAGACCCAGTACTTC,CASSLGLYQETQYF
TRBV6-5,TRBJ2-7,TRBD1,NA,TGTGCCAGCAGTTATGCGGGCCAAGGGGGCGACGAGCAGTACTTC,CASSYAGQGGDEQYF
TRBV19,TRBJ1-3,NA,NA,TGTGCCAGTTGGGGAAGTGGACTTTCTGGAAACACCATATATTTT,CASWGSGLSGNTIYF
TRBV5-5,TRBJ1-6,TRBD1,NA,TGTGCCAGCAGCCTAAGGACAGGGGGAAGAAATTCACCCCTCCACTTT,CASSLRTGGRNSPLHF
TRBV10-2,TRBJ1-2,NA,NA,TGCGCCAGCAGTGATCGCTATGGCTACACCTTC,CASSDRYGYTF
TRBV11-3,TRBJ1-2,NA,NA,TGTGCCAGCAGTTCTACTCGCGATGGCTACACCTTC,CASSSTRDGYTF
TRBV5-4,TRBJ2-4,TRBD2,NA,TGTGCCAGCAACTCGGAAGGTGACGGGGGGGCCGAGGCCAAAAACATTCAGTACTTC,CASNSEGDGGAEAKNIQYF
TRBV3-1/TRBV3-2,TRBJ2-2,TRBD2,NA,TGTGCCAGCAGCCAAGAAACCTTGCGGGGGATCGGCACCGGGGAGCTGTTTTTT,CASSQETLRGIGTGELFF
TRBV14,TRBJ2-3,TRBD1,NA,TGTGCCAGCAGCGAGACAGGGGCCACAGATACGCAGTATTTT,CASSETGATDTQYF
TRBV10-3,TRBJ1-2,NA,NA,TGTGCCATCAGTGAGTCTGGTGGTAGATCTAACTATGGCTACACCTTC,CAISESGGRSNYGYTF
TRBV5-4,TRBJ2-3,NA,NA,TGTGCCAGCAGCGCCCAACAGGGCCAAGATACGCAGTATTTT,CASSAQQGQDTQYF
TRBV11-2,TRBJ1-2,TRBD1,NA,TGTGCCAGCAGCTCGACAGGGGGACACAACTATGGCTACACCTTC,CASSSTGGHNYGYTF
TRBV2,TRBJ1-2,NA,NA,TGTGCCAGCAGTGACAGGGGAACGGGGGGCTACACCTTC,CASSDRGTGGYTF
TRBV11-3,TRBJ1-5,NA,NA,TGTGCCAGCAGCTTCTTCCAGCTCAGGGATGCTTATCAGCCCCAGCATTTT,CASSFFQLRDAYQPQHF